Here is one T cell receptor beta chain with its context. Preparation of the TCRbeta library was carried out with unique molecular identifiers. TCRdb called the PCR reads again in MiXCR, with one record for every CDR3 protein. Among about 540,000 distinct CDR3 sequences listed, about 18% were seen once. The data stem from a study of T-cell reconstitution after alpha-beta-depleted transplantation in children. V was trimmed by 5 bases and J by 5 bases, leaving 25 bases between them. The CDR3 is 17 residues long. In germline, CDR1 is SGHRS, CDR2 YFSETQ. The chain has TRBV5-1 and TRBJ1-1; a weak D match, TRBD1 (5 bases). The sample consisted of PBMCs from the stem cell graft donor, taken from the stem cell graft. The origin of this receptor is a human donor who donated a stem cell graft to a child with acute lymphoblastic leukemia. CDR3 sequence reads: CASSPSGTGHGRTEAFF. Here the CDR3 DNA reads TGCGCCAGCAGTCCCTCCGGGACGGGTCATGGAAGGACTGAAGCTTTCTTT.